The 17 T cell receptor beta chains given below trace back to one sample, sequenced in a study of blood T cells in healthy people across ages. A second PCR, run for roughly 7 to 12 cycles, used a sample-barcoded 5' primer plus a J-beta primer mix. MiXCR, applied by TCRdb to the 5' RACE reads, yields one record per CDR3 protein. The profile shows fewer than 900,000 distinct CDR3 sequences, roughly 45% of them singletons. Source material: blood. These receptors all stem from a woman aged 60-75 years in good health.

The V gene is TRBV3-1, the J gene TRBJ1-6, with D hard to call. CDR3 length: 15 amino acids. CDR1 is LGHDT and CDR2 is YNNKEL in the germline V gene (reference sequence). V lost 3 bases and J 6 bases, leaving 12 bases between the germline ends. Here the CDR3 DNA reads TGTGCCAGCAGCCACGACCGAAGACCTAATTCACCCCTCCACTTT. Translating it yields CASSHDRRPNSPLHF.

This chain's CDR3 is CASSLDRTNTEAFF. CDR3 nucleotide sequence: TGTGCCAGCAGCTTAGACAGAACGAACACTGAAGCTTTCTTT. The rearrangement uses TRBV7-2 and TRBJ1-1; D is ambiguous. V gave up 1 base and J gave up 1 base, with 7 bases separating them. Germline V CDR1 and CDR2: SGHTA, FQGNSA. The CDR3 contains 14 residues.

Worth noting for this clonotype: A junction boundary mismatches the germline segment, possibly from a read error. V and J are TRBV9 and TRBJ2-1, with 9 bases fitting TRBD2. The CDR3 extends over 15 amino acids. The germline V gene has CDR1 SGDLS and CDR2 YYNGEE. The CDR3 DNA sequence: TGTGCCCGCAGCGTAACCAGCGGGAGGAGCAATGAGCAGTTCTTC. Its translation is CARSVTSGRSNEQFF.

This clonotype was detected ten times or more. V usage is TRBV4-1 and J usage is TRBJ2-7; D is ambiguous. Between the trimmed V and J ends, which lost 1 base and 2 bases, there was a span of 9 bases. Germline loops: CDR1 MGHRA, CDR2 YSYEKL. This CDR3 spans 14 amino acids. Written as DNA, the CDR3 is TGCGCCAGCAGCCAAGTGGCGGAGACCTACGAGCAGTACTTC. This translates into CASSQVAETYEQYF.

The sample holds a few counts of this clonotype. The chain uses TRBV7-3 and TRBJ2-1; a possible D gene is TRBD2 (5 bases). The CDR3 contains 15 residues. V was shortened by 1 base and J by 0 bases, with 7 bases between the two germline ends. CDR1 is SGHTA and CDR2 is FQGTGA in the germline V gene. CDR3 protein: CASSLIASSYNEQFF. For the CDR3, the DNA is TGTGCCAGCAGCTTAATAGCGAGCTCCTACAATGAGCAGTTCTTC.

CDR3 in DNA: TGTGCCAGCAGCTGGAACGAGGAGACCCAGTACTTC. Its protein product is CASSWNEETQYF. V is TRBV7-9 and J is TRBJ2-5; D gene ambiguous. Germline CDR1 and CDR2: SEHNR and FQNEAQ (reference sequence). The CDR3 spans 12 residues. With 4 bases removed from V and 5 bases from J, the gap between germline ends came to 8 bases.

Only a few counts were recorded for this clonotype. A much more abundant neighbour one base away suggests this may be a read error. As DNA, the CDR3 is TGTGCCAGCAGCCAAATGCGTAGCGGCACAGATACGCAGTATTTT. It is translated as CASSQMRSGTDTQYF. The chain recombines TRBV3-1 with TRBJ2-3; tentative D call: TRBD2 (5 bases). Trimming took 2 bases from V and 1 from J, leaving 10 bases between them. This CDR3 contains 15 residues. Germline V gives CDR1 LGHDT, CDR2 YNNKEL (reference sequence).

Here the CDR3 DNA reads TGCGCCAGCAGCCAGCCTAGGGACAGGGGGCGACGTTTATGGTTCTTC. Protein: CASSQPRDRGRRLWFF. The chain joins TRBV4-1 to TRBJ2-1; TRBD1 agrees at 12 bases. The CDR3 length is 16 residues. J gave up 15 bases and V 3 bases, and 15 bases lay outside the gene matches. CDR1 and CDR2 from the germline V gene are MGHRA and YSYEKL.

For this clonotype: A junction end diverges from the germline sequence, so it may reflect a read error. V is TRBV2 and J is TRBJ2-7; D gene unclear. The CDR3 consists of 12 residues. The V gene's germline CDR1 is SNHLY and CDR2 FYNNEI. CDR3 loop: CASMQSSCEQYF. The CDR3 coding sequence is TGTGCCAGCATGCAGAGCTCCTGCGAGCAGTACTTC.

This rearrangement joins TRBV15 to TRBJ2-7, with D perhaps TRBD2 (5 bases). Trimming shortened V by 0 bases and J by 7 bases, and 16 bases separated the two germline ends. The CDR3 is 15 residues long. The germline V gene encodes CDR1 LNHNV and CDR2 YYDKDF (reference sequence). The CDR3 nucleotides read TGTGCCACCAGCAGAGATTGGCCGGGATTAGGTGAGCAGTACTTC. Protein sequence: CATSRDWPGLGEQYF.

This rearrangement joins TRBV25-1 to TRBJ2-1, with 10 bases matching TRBD2. Unmatched junction bases numbered 9, after V lost 6 bases and J lost 10 bases. CDR1 is MGHDK and CDR2 is SYGVNS in the germline V gene. The CDR3 extends over 14 amino acids. CDR3 nucleotides: TGTGCCAGCAGCCTACGGACTAGCGGCTACGAGCAGTTCTTC. This encodes CASSLRTSGYEQFF.

The rearrangement joins TRBV2 to TRBJ1-1; D is uncertain. This CDR3 spans 13 amino acids. Germline assignment: CDR1 SNHLY and CDR2 FYNNEI. Trimming took 2 bases from V and 1 from J, leaving 5 bases between them. CDR3 sequence reads: CASSERENTEAFF. CDR3 nucleotides: TGTGCCAGCAGTGAAAGGGAGAACACTGAAGCTTTCTTT.

This clonotype was detected only a few times. The chain links TRBV4-2 to TRBJ1-2; unclear D gene. The germline V gene encodes CDR1 LGHNA and CDR2 YNFKEQ. V lost 0 bases and J lost 8, with 16 bases in between. CDR3 size: 15 residues. CDR3 sequence (DNA): TGTGCCAGCAGCCAAGATGACGGAACTTATGTGGGCTACACCTTC. Translated, it gives CASSQDDGTYVGYTF.

A few counts support this clonotype. The rearrangement links TRBV3-1 to TRBJ2-1; 12 bases agree with TRBD2. Germline values: CDR1 LGHDT, CDR2 YNNKEL (reference sequence). The length of the CDR3 is 15 residues. V was clipped by 3 bases and J by 12 bases; unmatched bases: 9. The CDR3 spells CASSHSSGGAGGQFF. Written as DNA, the CDR3 is TGTGCCAGCAGCCACTCTAGCGGGGGGGCCGGGGGGCAGTTCTTC.

This clonotype was observed many times. The chain links TRBV7-3 to TRBJ2-3, with D tentatively TRBD2 (5 bases). V was trimmed by 5 bases and J by 0 bases, leaving 12 bases between them. The CDR3 is made up of 15 amino acids. Germline CDR1 SGHTA, CDR2 FQGTGA. In DNA form, the CDR3 reads TGTGCCAGCAGCCCCACTAGGGCTAGCACAGATACGCAGTATTTT. Protein sequence: CASSPTRASTDTQYF.

The chain employs TRBV20-1 and TRBJ1-2; no clear D gene. The CDR3 has 14 residues. Germline CDR1 reads DFQATT; CDR2 reads SNEGSKA (reference sequence). Trimming stripped 5 bases from V and 5 bases from J, with 18 bases between. The CDR3 protein is CSAGSGGRGYGYTF. CDR3 sequence (DNA): TGCAGTGCTGGTAGTGGCGGGCGAGGGTATGGCTACACCTTC.

The table lists this clonotype with many counts. The gene calls are TRBV12-3 or TRBV12-4 and TRBJ2-7; D is unclear. This CDR3 contains 11 residues. V was trimmed by 4 bases and J by 5 bases, leaving 6 bases between them. The CDR3 nucleotides read TGTGCCAGCAGTTGGGTCCACGAGCAGTACTTC. Translation gives CASSWVHEQYF.